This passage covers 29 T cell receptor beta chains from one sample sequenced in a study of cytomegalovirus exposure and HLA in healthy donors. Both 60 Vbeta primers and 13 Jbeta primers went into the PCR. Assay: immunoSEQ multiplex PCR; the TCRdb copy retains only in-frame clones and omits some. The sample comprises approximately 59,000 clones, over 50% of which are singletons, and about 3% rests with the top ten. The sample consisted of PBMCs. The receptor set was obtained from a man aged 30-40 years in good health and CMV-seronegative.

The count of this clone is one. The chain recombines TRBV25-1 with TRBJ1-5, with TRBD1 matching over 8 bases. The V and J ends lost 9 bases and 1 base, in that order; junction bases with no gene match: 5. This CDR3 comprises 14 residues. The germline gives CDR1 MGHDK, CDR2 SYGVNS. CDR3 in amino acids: CASQGAGSNQPQHF. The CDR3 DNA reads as TGTGCCAGTCAGGGGGCTGGAAGCAATCAGCCCCAGCATTTT.

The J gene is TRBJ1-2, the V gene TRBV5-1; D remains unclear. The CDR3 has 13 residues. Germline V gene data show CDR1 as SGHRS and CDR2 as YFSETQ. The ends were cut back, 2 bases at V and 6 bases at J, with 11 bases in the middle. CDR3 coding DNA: TGCGCCAGCAGCTTCGAGAGAACTGATGGCTACACCTTC. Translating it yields CASSFERTDGYTF. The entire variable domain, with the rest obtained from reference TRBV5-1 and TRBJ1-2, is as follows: KAGVTQTPRYLIKTRGQQVTLSCSPISGHRSVSWYQQTPGQGLQFLFEYFSETQRNKGNFPGRFSGRQFSNSRSEMNVSTLELGDSALYLCASSFERTDGYTFGSGTRLTVV.

This CDR3 is CASSLALQGISYEQYF. The CDR3 DNA follows: TGTGCCAGCAGCTTAGCGTTGCAGGGAATCTCCTACGAGCAGTACTTC. The rearrangement joins TRBV7-9 to TRBJ2-7; D is perhaps TRBD1 (5 bases). Germline V lookup: CDR1 SEHNR, CDR2 FQNEAQ (reference sequence). This CDR3 region has 16 residues. V gave up 0 bases and J gave up 0 bases, with 12 bases separating them.

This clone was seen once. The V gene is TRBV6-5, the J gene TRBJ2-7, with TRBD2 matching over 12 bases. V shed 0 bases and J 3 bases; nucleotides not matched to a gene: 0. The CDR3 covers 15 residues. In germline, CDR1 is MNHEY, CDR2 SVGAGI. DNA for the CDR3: TGTGCCAGCAGTTACTCGACTAGCGGGGGCTACGAGCAGTACTTC. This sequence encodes CASSYSTSGGYEQYF.

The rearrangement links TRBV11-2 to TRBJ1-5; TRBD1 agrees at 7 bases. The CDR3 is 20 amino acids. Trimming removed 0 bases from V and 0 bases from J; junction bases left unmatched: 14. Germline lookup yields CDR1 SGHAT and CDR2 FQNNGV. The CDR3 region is CASSLDALQTGRNSNQPQHF. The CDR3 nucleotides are TGTGCCAGCAGCTTAGATGCCCTCCAGACAGGGAGGAATAGCAATCAGCCCCAGCATTTT.

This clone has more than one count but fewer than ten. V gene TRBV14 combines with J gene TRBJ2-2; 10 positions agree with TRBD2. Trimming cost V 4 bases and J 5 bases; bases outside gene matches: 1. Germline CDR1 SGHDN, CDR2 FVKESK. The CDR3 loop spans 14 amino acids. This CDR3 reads CASSRSGGTGELFF. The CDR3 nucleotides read TGTGCCAGCAGCCGTAGCGGGGGGACCGGGGAGCTGTTTTTT.

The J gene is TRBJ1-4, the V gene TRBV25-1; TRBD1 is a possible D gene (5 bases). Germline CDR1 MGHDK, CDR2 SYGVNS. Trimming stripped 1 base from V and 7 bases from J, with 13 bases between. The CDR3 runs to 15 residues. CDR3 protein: CASSELRGAGEKLFF. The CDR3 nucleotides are TGTGCCAGCAGTGAATTAAGGGGTGCAGGTGAAAAACTGTTTTTT.

As DNA, the CDR3 is TGTGCCACCAGCAAGGGACTAGCGGGGGCAGATACGCAGTATTTT. Translated, it gives CATSKGLAGADTQYF. The gene calls are TRBV15 and TRBJ2-3, with 14 bases fitting TRBD2. The CDR3 sequence is 15 residues long. Looked up from germline, CDR1 is LNHNV and CDR2 is YYDKDF (reference sequence). Unmatched junction bases numbered 1, after V lost 4 bases and J lost 4 bases.

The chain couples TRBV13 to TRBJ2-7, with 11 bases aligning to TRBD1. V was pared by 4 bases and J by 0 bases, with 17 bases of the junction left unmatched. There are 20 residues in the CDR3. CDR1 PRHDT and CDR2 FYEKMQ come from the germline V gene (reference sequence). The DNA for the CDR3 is TGTGCCAGCAGCTACACAGGTGGACAGGGGGCCCCCCTTCCCTCCTACGAGCAGTACTTC. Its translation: CASSYTGGQGAPLPSYEQYF.

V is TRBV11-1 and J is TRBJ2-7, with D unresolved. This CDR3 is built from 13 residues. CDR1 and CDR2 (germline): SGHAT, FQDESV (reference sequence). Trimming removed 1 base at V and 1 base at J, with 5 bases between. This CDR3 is CASSLGQSYEQYF. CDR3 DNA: TGTGCCAGCAGCTTAGGGCAGTCCTACGAGCAGTACTTC.

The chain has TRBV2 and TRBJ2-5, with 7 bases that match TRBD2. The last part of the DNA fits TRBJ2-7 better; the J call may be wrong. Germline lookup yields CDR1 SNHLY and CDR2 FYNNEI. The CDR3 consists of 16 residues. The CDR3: CASRTYASGTALEQYF. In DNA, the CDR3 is TGTGCCAGCAGAACCTATGCCAGCGGGACCGCGCTCGAGCAGTACTTC.

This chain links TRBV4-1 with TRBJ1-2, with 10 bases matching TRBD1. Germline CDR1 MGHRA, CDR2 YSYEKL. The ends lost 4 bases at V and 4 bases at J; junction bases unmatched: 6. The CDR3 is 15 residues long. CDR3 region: CASSPTGGTGYGYTF. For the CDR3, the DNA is TGCGCCAGCAGCCCGACAGGGGGCACGGGCTATGGCTACACCTTC.

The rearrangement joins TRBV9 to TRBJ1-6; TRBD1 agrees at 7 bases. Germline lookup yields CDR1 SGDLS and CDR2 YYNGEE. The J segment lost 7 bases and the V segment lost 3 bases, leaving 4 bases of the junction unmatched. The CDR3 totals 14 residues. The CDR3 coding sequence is TGTGCCAGCAGCGGAGGGACAGCCAATTCACCCCTCCACTTT. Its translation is CASSGGTANSPLHF.

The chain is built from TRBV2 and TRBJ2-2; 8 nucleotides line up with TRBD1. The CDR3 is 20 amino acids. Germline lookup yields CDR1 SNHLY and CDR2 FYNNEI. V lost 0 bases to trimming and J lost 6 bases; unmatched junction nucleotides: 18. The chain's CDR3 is CASSEALLQGVGPAPGELFF. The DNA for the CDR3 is TGTGCCAGCAGTGAAGCGCTTCTACAGGGGGTGGGACCGGCCCCCGGGGAGCTGTTTTTT.

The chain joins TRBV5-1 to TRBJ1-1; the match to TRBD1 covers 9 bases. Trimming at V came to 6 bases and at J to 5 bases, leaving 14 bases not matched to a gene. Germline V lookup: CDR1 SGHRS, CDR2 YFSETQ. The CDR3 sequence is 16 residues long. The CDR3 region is CASKAARDRDPTEAFF. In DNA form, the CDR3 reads TGCGCCAGCAAGGCCGCCCGGGACAGGGATCCGACTGAAGCTTTCTTT.

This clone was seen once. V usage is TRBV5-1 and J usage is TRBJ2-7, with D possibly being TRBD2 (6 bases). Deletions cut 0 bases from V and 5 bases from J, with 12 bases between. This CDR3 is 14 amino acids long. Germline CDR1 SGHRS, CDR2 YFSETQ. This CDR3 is CASSLAGGFHEQYF. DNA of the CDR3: TGCGCCAGCAGCTTGGCCGGGGGATTCCACGAGCAGTACTTC.

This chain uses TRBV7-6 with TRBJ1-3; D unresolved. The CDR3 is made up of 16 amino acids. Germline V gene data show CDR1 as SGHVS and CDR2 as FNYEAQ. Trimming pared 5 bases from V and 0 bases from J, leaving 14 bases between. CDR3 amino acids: CASSSQAAFSGNTIYF. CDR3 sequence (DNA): TGTGCCAGCAGCAGTCAGGCAGCCTTCTCTGGAAACACCATATATTTT.

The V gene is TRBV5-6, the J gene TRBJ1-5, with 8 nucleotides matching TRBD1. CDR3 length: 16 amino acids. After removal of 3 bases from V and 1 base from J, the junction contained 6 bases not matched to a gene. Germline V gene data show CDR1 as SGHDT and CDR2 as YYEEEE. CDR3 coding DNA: TGTGCCAGCAGCTCGGATCGGGACAGGAGCAATCAGCCCCAGCATTTT. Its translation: CASSSDRDRSNQPQHF.

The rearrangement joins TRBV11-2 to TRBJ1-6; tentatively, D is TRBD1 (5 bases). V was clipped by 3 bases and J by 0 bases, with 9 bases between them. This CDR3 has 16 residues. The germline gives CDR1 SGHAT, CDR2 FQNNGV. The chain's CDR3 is CASSFRDSSYNSPLHF. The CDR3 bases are TGTGCCAGCAGCTTCAGGGATTCCTCCTATAATTCACCCCTCCACTTT.

The CDR3 region has the DNA TGTGCCTGGAGTGGCCGTAGGACAGCAACTAATGAAAAACTGTTTTTT. Its translation is CAWSGRRTATNEKLFF. This rearrangement joins TRBV30 to TRBJ1-4, with D possibly matching TRBD1 (6 bases). Germline V gene sequence: CDR1 GTSNPN, CDR2 SVGIG (reference sequence). Trimming cost V 1 base and J 0 bases, with 12 bases left between them. The CDR3 is 16 residues long.

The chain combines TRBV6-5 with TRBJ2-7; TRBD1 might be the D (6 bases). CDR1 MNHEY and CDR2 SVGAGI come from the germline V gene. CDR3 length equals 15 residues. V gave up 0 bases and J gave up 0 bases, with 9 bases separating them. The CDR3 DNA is TGTGCCAGCAGTTACTCGGACAGCTACTCCTACGAGCAGTACTTC. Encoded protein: CASSYSDSYSYEQYF.

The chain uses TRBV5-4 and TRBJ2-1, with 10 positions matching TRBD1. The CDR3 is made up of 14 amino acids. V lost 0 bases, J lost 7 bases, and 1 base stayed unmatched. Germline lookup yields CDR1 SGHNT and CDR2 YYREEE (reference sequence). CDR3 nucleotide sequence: TGTGCCAGCAGCTTGGGGGACAGGGGTAATGAGCAGTTCTTC. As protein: CASSLGDRGNEQFF. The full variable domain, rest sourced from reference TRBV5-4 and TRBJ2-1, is ETGVTQSPTHLIKTRGQQVTLRCSSQSGHNTVSWYQQALGQGPQFIFQYYREEENGRGNFPPRFSGLQFPNYSSELNVNALELDDSALYLCASSLGDRGNEQFFGPGTRLTVL.

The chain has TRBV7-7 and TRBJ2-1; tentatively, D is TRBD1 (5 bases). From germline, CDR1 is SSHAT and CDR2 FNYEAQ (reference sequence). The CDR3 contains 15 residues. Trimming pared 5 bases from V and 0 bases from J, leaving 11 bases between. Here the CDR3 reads CASSQDTNSYNEQFF. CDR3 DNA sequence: TGTGCCAGCAGCCAGGACACCAACTCCTACAATGAGCAGTTCTTC.

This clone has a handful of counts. CDR3 nucleotide sequence: TGCGCCAGCAGCCCTAGGACAGGGGTTCCCTACGAGCAGTACTTC. It is translated as CASSPRTGVPYEQYF. The V gene is TRBV5-1, the J gene TRBJ2-7; 9 bases line up with TRBD1. The CDR3 loop spans 15 amino acids. In germline, CDR1 is SGHRS, CDR2 YFSETQ. V lost 4 bases, J lost 2 bases, and 7 bases stayed unmatched.

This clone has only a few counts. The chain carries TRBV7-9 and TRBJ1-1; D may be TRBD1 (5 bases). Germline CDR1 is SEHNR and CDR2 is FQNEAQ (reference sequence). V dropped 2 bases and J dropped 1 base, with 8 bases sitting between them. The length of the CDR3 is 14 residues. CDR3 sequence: CASSLYRQNTEAFF. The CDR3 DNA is TGTGCCAGCAGCTTATACAGGCAGAACACTGAAGCTTTCTTT.

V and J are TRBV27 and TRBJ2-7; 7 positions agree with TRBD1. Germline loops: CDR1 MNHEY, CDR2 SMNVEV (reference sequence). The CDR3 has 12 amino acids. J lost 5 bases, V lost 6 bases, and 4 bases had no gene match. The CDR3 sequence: CASRTQGNEQYF. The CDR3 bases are TGTGCCAGCAGGACACAGGGGAACGAGCAGTACTTC.

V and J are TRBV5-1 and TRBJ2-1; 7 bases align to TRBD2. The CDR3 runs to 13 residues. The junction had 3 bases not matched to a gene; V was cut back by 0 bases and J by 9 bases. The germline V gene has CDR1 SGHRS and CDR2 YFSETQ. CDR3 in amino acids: CASSLAREGEQFF. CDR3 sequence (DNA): TGCGCCAGCAGCTTGGCCAGGGAGGGTGAGCAGTTCTTC.

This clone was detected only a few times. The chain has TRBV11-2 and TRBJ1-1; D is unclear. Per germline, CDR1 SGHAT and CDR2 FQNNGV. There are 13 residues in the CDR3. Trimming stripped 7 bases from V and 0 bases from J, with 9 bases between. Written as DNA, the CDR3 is TGTGCCAGCACCGACACCATGAACACTGAAGCTTTCTTT. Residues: CASTDTMNTEAFF.

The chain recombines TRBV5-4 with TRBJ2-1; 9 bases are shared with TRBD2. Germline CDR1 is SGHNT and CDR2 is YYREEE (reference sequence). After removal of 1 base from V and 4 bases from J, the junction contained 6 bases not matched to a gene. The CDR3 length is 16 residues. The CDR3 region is CASSLPPRGGYNEQFF. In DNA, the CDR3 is TGTGCCAGCAGCTTGCCTCCGCGGGGGGGATACAATGAGCAGTTCTTC.